Following are 18 T cell receptor beta chains from one sample sequenced in a study of cytomegalovirus exposure and HLA in healthy donors. The PCR had 60 Vbeta and 13 Jbeta primers. The method was immunoSEQ multiplex PCR; TCRdb's version includes in-frame clones alone and lacks a portion of them. The sample consists of roughly 190,000 clones, around 75% of them appearing once. Sequencing was done on a sample of PBMCs. All receptors derive from a man aged 35 to 55 in good health and CMV-seropositive.

The rearrangement joins TRBV7-2 to TRBJ2-5, with 8 nucleotides matching TRBD2. The V segment lost 5 bases and the J segment 1 base; nucleotides outside the gene matches: 6. CDR3 size: 15 residues. The germline V gene has CDR1 SGHTA and CDR2 FQGNSA. The CDR3 here is CASSRDRGGQETQYF. The CDR3 DNA sequence: TGTGCCAGCAGCCGGGACCGGGGGGGCCAAGAGACCCAGTACTTC.

CDR3 nucleotides: TGTGCCAGCAGCTTAGCCCCTTCCCCCTACGAGCAGTACTTC. Protein product: CASSLAPSPYEQYF. This sequence joins TRBV11-2 and TRBJ2-7; D uncertain. V was trimmed by 1 base and J by 2 bases, leaving 9 bases between them. In germline, CDR1 is SGHAT, CDR2 FQNNGV. CDR3 length: 14 amino acids.

The rearrangement joins TRBV5-1 to TRBJ1-1, with D maybe TRBD1 (6 bases). The V gene lost 5 bases and the J gene lost 0 bases, with 11 bases spanning the gap. The germline gives CDR1 SGHRS, CDR2 YFSETQ. The CDR3 is 14 amino acids. For the CDR3, the DNA is TGCGCCAGCAGTACTACAGGGATGAACACTGAAGCTTTCTTT. Protein sequence: CASSTTGMNTEAFF.

This chain uses TRBV6-6 with TRBJ1-6, with D perhaps matching TRBD1 (5 bases). V was clipped by 5 bases and J by 6 bases, with 14 bases between them. Germline CDR1 MNHNY, CDR2 SVGAGI (reference sequence). CDR3 length: 15 residues. The chain's CDR3 is CASSPSGGPNSPLHF. For the CDR3, the DNA is TGTGCCAGCAGTCCCTCCGGGGGTCCTAATTCACCCCTCCACTTT.

This clone was seen a handful of times. The genes are TRBV4-2 and TRBJ2-5, with 9 bases identical to TRBD2. V was clipped by 0 bases and J by 2 bases; unmatched bases: 7. Looked up from germline, CDR1 is LGHNA and CDR2 is YNFKEQ. CDR3 length: 17 amino acids. CDR3 sequence (DNA): TGTGCCAGCAGCCAAGATCCAGGCGGGGGGGATCAAGAGACCCAGTACTTC. It encodes CASSQDPGGGDQETQYF.

The V and J genes are TRBV18 and TRBJ2-6, with TRBD1 matching 8 bases. V shed 1 base, J shed 0 bases, and the junction held 14 bases outside the gene matches. The CDR3 is made up of 21 amino acids. Germline V gene sequence: CDR1 KGHSH, CDR2 LQKENI. The CDR3 DNA reads as TGTGCCAGCTCACCACTGAAACAGGGGGGCGCCCAAATCTCTGGGGCCAACGTCCTGACTTTC. It encodes CASSPLKQGGAQISGANVLTF.

V is TRBV5-4 and J is TRBJ1-2; 9 nucleotides match TRBD1. CDR1 SGHNT and CDR2 YYREEE come from the germline V gene (reference sequence). This CDR3 is built from 15 residues. After removal of 0 bases from V and 4 bases from J, the junction contained 4 bases not matched to a gene. The CDR3 loop is CASSLGGQGGYGYTF. The CDR3 DNA reads TGTGCCAGCAGCTTGGGGGGACAGGGCGGCTATGGCTACACCTTC.

This sequence joins TRBV28 and TRBJ2-6; D might be TRBD1 (6 bases). The V gene lost 4 bases and the J gene lost 4 bases, with 14 bases spanning the gap. Germline V gene data show CDR1 as MDHEN and CDR2 as SYDVKM. The CDR3 runs 16 residues. The CDR3 DNA reads as TGTGCCAGCAGTTCCCCAGGGGTGTCCGGGGCCAACGTCCTGACTTTC. It specifies CASSSPGVSGANVLTF.

The gene calls are TRBV19 and TRBJ1-1; maybe TRBD1 (5 bases). This CDR3 comprises 14 residues. CDR1 is LNHDA, CDR2 SQIVND, per germline (reference sequence). Trimming pared 5 bases from V and 7 bases from J, leaving 17 bases between. The CDR3 DNA is TGTGCCAGTAGTGTCCTCGTGGGGAGGGGTGAAGCTTTCTTT. It encodes CASSVLVGRGEAFF.

The chain is built from TRBV28 and TRBJ1-3, with no clear D. Germline CDR1 and CDR2: MDHEN and SYDVKM. The length of the CDR3 is 12 residues. V was cut by 6 bases and J by 2 bases, with 5 bases left in between. CDR3 amino acids: CASRAPGNTIYF. The CDR3 nucleotides read TGTGCCAGCAGGGCCCCTGGAAACACCATATATTTT.

The sample holds a few counts of this clone. The V gene is TRBV2, the J gene TRBJ1-3; D not certain. This CDR3 has 17 residues. V lost 9 bases, J lost 0 bases, and 21 bases lay in between. Germline-derived CDR1 and CDR2 are SNHLY and FYNNEI. The CDR3 DNA reads as TGTGCCAGTCCTCTTGGAGGCGATCGGACCTCTGGAAACACCATATATTTT. Encoded protein: CASPLGGDRTSGNTIYF.

DNA for the CDR3: TGTGCCAGCAGCCCGGTCCGAGGAGAGACCCAGTACTTC. Translation gives CASSPVRGETQYF. The chain links TRBV7-2 to TRBJ2-5; D remains unclear. The V gene lost 5 bases and the J gene lost 4 bases, with 11 bases spanning the gap. This CDR3 has 13 amino acids. Germline CDR1 is SGHTA and CDR2 is FQGNSA. Full variable domain (outside the CDR3, taken from reference TRBV7-2 and TRBJ2-5): GAGVSQSPSNKVTEKGKDVELRCDPISGHTALYWYRQSLGQGLEFLIYFQGNSAPDKSGLPSDRFSAERTGGSVSTLTIQRTQQEDSAVYLCASSPVRGETQYFGPGTRLLVL.

The chain carries TRBV4-1 and TRBJ2-3; 7 bases align to TRBD1. Germline V gene lookup returns CDR1 MGHRA and CDR2 YSYEKL. The V segment lost 5 bases and the J segment 1 base; nucleotides outside the gene matches: 6. The CDR3 runs 15 residues. The CDR3 protein is CASSEGQRRTDTQYF. In DNA, the CDR3 is TGCGCCAGCAGCGAGGGACAGCGACGCACAGATACGCAGTATTTT.

V usage is TRBV28 and J usage is TRBJ2-1; TRBD1 matches at 8 bases. CDR3 length: 13 amino acids. Losses at the gene ends were 6 bases for V and 5 bases for J; bases not matched to a gene: 3. CDR1 is MDHEN and CDR2 is SYDVKM in the germline V gene. Here the CDR3 reads CASRDRGDNEQFF. The CDR3, as DNA: TGTGCCAGCAGAGACAGGGGTGACAATGAGCAGTTCTTC. Using reference TRBV28 and TRBJ2-1 for the parts outside the CDR3, the full variable domain is DVKVTQSSRYLVKRTGEKVFLECVQDMDHENMFWYRQDPGLGLRLIYFSYDVKMKEKGDIPEGYSVSREKKERFSLILESASTNQTSMYLCASRDRGDNEQFFGPGTRLTVL.

The V gene is TRBV19, the J gene TRBJ2-7; TRBD1 matches 9 bases. The V and J ends lost 5 bases and 3 bases, in that order; junction bases with no gene match: 5. Germline loops: CDR1 LNHDA, CDR2 SQIVND (reference sequence). The CDR3 totals 14 residues. The chain's CDR3 is CASSSGTGFYEQYF. In nucleotides, the CDR3 is TGTGCCAGTAGTTCCGGGACAGGGTTCTACGAGCAGTACTTC.

The J gene is TRBJ1-2, the V gene TRBV5-1, with a possible D match to TRBD1 (5 bases). V gave up 4 bases and J gave up 6 bases, with 19 bases separating them. The CDR3 has 15 amino acids. CDR1 and CDR2 from the germline V gene are SGHRS and YFSETQ. The CDR3 DNA sequence: TGCGCCAGCAGCCCGCGAGGAGGGGCGAGGGATGGCTACACCTTC. Residues: CASSPRGGARDGYTF. Using reference TRBV5-1 and TRBJ1-2 for the parts outside the CDR3, the full variable domain is KAGVTQTPRYLIKTRGQQVTLSCSPISGHRSVSWYQQTPGQGLQFLFEYFSETQRNKGNFPGRFSGRQFSNSRSEMNVSTLELGDSALYLCASSPRGGARDGYTFGSGTRLTVV.

The chain has TRBV19 and TRBJ1-2, with D unresolved. Germline CDR1 is LNHDA and CDR2 is SQIVND (reference sequence). The V end lost 5 bases, the J end lost 14 bases, and 18 bases lay between the germline ends. The CDR3 spans 12 residues. The CDR3 region has the DNA TGTGCCAGTAGTTTCTCCGCGGCCCAGACGACCTTC. Translated, it gives CASSFSAAQTTF.

This clone has only a few counts. The rearrangement joins TRBV6-5 to TRBJ1-2; D might be TRBD1 (5 bases). This CDR3 comprises 13 residues. Germline V gene lookup returns CDR1 MNHEY and CDR2 SVGAGI. V lost 6 bases and J lost 5, with 13 bases in between. The CDR3 reads CASSPETEYGYTF. CDR3 nucleotides: TGTGCCAGCAGCCCAGAGACAGAATATGGCTACACCTTC.